This note documents a single T cell receptor (beta chain) sequence. Its antigen is undetermined. This sample was taken from a study of cytomegalovirus exposure and HLA in healthy donors. Study overall: As an earlier analysis found, some 170 million T cells yielded 100 million to 130 million unique TCR beta sequences. About 77 million unique TCRs from HLA-typed donors made up an early data release. Study findings and constraints: As a later analysis showed, several of the most significant clusters appeared to be linked to common viral pathogens. Altogether, some 160 TCR beta chains were recorded as cytomegalovirus-associated.

Germline V gene sequence: CDR1 SEHNR, CDR2 FQNEAQ (reference sequence). The junction had 17 bases not matched to a gene; V was cut back by 3 bases and J by 2 bases. The CDR3 runs 19 residues. The PCR used 60 Vbeta and 13 Jbeta primers. Repertoires were generated with immunoSEQ multiplex PCR, while TCRdb's copy carries only in-frame clones and drops some. Among about 140,000 clones listed, approximately 85% were seen once. The sequenced sample was PBMCs. The gene calls are TRBV7-9 and TRBJ2-5; TRBD1 agrees at 8 bases. The TCR sequence derives from a woman aged 40-49 years in good health and CMV-seronegative. The CDR3 nucleotides read TGTGCCAGCAGCTTTTCCCGAGACAGGGGATCATATATACAAGAGACCCAGTACTTC. As protein: CASSFSRDRGSYIQETQYF.